These 26 T cell receptor beta chains were sequenced from one sample in a study of OX40 agonist ivuxolimab in advanced cancers. Libraries were prepared by immunoSEQ multiplex PCR; TCRdb keeps only in-frame clonotypes and omits some of them. The sample lists around 95,000 clones, 90% seen once, with roughly 0.15% in the top ten. The sample consisted of CD4+ or CD8+ T cells sorted from blood, taken in a trial of the OX40 agonist ivuxolimab. The receptors stem from an adult with an advanced solid tumor such as melanoma, head and neck, liver or kidney cancer.

This chain joins TRBV19 and TRBJ1-2, with 7 bases fitting TRBD1. The ends lost 6 bases at V and 4 bases at J; junction bases unmatched: 5. The CDR3 has 13 amino acids. From germline, CDR1 is LNHDA and CDR2 SQIVND (reference sequence). CDR3 sequence: CASRRGTVYGYTF. The CDR3 DNA follows: TGTGCCAGTAGGAGAGGGACAGTCTATGGCTACACCTTC.

V gene TRBV6-6 combines with J gene TRBJ1-1; D remains ambiguous. V shed 0 bases and J shed 6 bases, with 8 bases lying between them. Germline CDR1 reads MNHNY; CDR2 reads SVGAGI (reference sequence). This CDR3 spans 13 amino acids. In nucleotides, the CDR3 is TGTGCCAGCAGTTACTCGGGTGTAGCTGAAGCTTTCTTT. It codes for CASSYSGVAEAFF.

The chain has TRBV11-3 and TRBJ2-1; 8 bases line up with TRBD1. The CDR3 covers 14 residues. Germline V gene sequence: CDR1 SGHNT, CDR2 YENEEA. The trim removed 6 bases at V and 3 bases at J, leaving 4 bases unmatched. CDR3 sequence reads: CASSRTGSYNEQFF. The CDR3 DNA follows: TGTGCCAGCAGTCGGACAGGGAGCTACAATGAGCAGTTCTTC.

This chain joins TRBV6-5 and TRBJ2-7, with D possibly TRBD1 on 6 matching bases. V lost 6 bases and J lost 0, with 15 bases in between. Germline V lookup: CDR1 MNHEY, CDR2 SVGAGI. The CDR3 sequence is 15 residues long. The chain's CDR3 is CASRGFRGRSYEQYF. The CDR3 DNA is TGTGCCAGCAGGGGCTTCAGGGGACGCTCCTACGAGCAGTACTTC.

This chain links TRBV6-5 with TRBJ2-2; TRBD1 agrees at 7 bases. V lost 2 bases, J lost 3 bases, and 6 bases stayed unmatched. This CDR3 is built from 16 residues. In germline, CDR1 is MNHEY, CDR2 SVGAGI. In DNA, the CDR3 is TGTGCCAGCAGTTACCGACAGGGCCTGGACACCGGGGAGCTGTTTTTT. As protein: CASSYRQGLDTGELFF.

The chain recombines TRBV30 with TRBJ2-2, with D unclear. The CDR3 contains 11 residues. The germline gives CDR1 GTSNPN, CDR2 SVGIG (reference sequence). V lost 4 bases, J lost 6 bases, and 6 bases lay in between. The CDR3 nucleotides are TGTGCCTGGATTCTCGCCGGGGAGCTGTTTTTT. Translation: CAWILAGELFF.

This clone was picked up a small number of times. The V and J genes are TRBV2 and TRBJ1-5, with 8 bases lining up with TRBD1. V was pared by 5 bases and J by 0 bases, with 3 bases of the junction left unmatched. This CDR3 has 15 amino acids. Germline lookup yields CDR1 SNHLY and CDR2 FYNNEI. DNA for the CDR3: TGTGCCAGCAGTCGACAGGGGAATAGCAATCAGCCCCAGCATTTT. Translating it yields CASSRQGNSNQPQHF.

The chain carries TRBV11-1 and TRBJ2-1; 8 bases line up with TRBD2. The CDR3 is made up of 15 amino acids. Germline CDR1 and CDR2: SGHAT and FQDESV (reference sequence). V shed 3 bases, J shed 9 bases, and the junction held 10 bases outside the gene matches. CDR3 amino acids: CASSLRGRGGSEQFF. DNA for the CDR3: TGTGCCAGCAGCTTGAGGGGCCGGGGGGGCAGTGAGCAGTTCTTC.

The chain has TRBV5-1 and TRBJ2-5; D gene unclear. V was cut by 2 bases and J by 1 base, with 9 bases left in between. The CDR3 has 14 amino acids. In germline, CDR1 is SGHRS, CDR2 YFSETQ. The DNA of the CDR3 is TGCGCCAGCAGCTTACAAGGGTCCCAAGAGACCCAGTACTTC. Protein product: CASSLQGSQETQYF.

J is TRBJ2-7 and V is TRBV21-1; the table's TRBD1 call for D was not verified on the DNA. TRBV21-1 counts as a pseudogene. CDR3 length equals 13 residues. The CDR3 DNA reads TGTGCCAGCGGGGGACAGGGAAATGGCGAGCAGTACTTC. Translated: CASGGQGNGEQYF.

The chain links TRBV10-2 to TRBJ2-3; TRBD2 aligns across 8 bases. V lost 1 base and J lost 2; bases outside the gene matches: 8. Germline lookup yields CDR1 WSHSY and CDR2 SAAADI. The CDR3 is 17 amino acids. The CDR3 is CASSEFPGGPNTDTQYF. The DNA for the CDR3 is TGCGCCAGCAGTGAGTTCCCGGGAGGGCCGAACACAGATACGCAGTATTTT.

V and J are TRBV6-5 and TRBJ1-5; D is unclear. This CDR3 is built from 13 residues. CDR1 is MNHEY, CDR2 SVGAGI, per germline. Trimming took 4 bases from V and 5 from J, leaving 9 bases between them. The CDR3 sequence is CASSSKRDQPQHF. The DNA of the CDR3 is TGTGCCAGCAGTTCGAAAAGGGATCAGCCCCAGCATTTT.

The chain uses TRBV9 and TRBJ2-5; no definite D call. The J call is uncertain, as TRBJ2-7 better fits the DNA end. Germline CDR1 SGDLS, CDR2 YYNGEE. This CDR3 has 14 residues. CDR3 loop: CASSVLAVSYEQYF. The CDR3 bases are TGTGCCAGCAGCGTACTGGCAGTTTCCTACGAGCAGTACTTC.

This sequence joins TRBV28 and TRBJ1-1; D is perhaps TRBD1 (6 bases). CDR3 length: 14 residues. V shed 6 bases and J shed 8 bases, with 19 bases lying between them. From germline, CDR1 is MDHEN and CDR2 SYDVKM. The CDR3 here is CASRSGVGYLEAFF. The CDR3 nucleotides are TGTGCCAGCAGGTCAGGGGTGGGTTATTTAGAAGCTTTCTTT. Full variable domain (outside the CDR3, taken from reference TRBV28 and TRBJ1-1): DVKVTQSSRYLVKRTGEKVFLECVQDMDHENMFWYRQDPGLGLRLIYFSYDVKMKEKGDIPEGYSVSREKKERFSLILESASTNQTSMYLCASRSGVGYLEAFFGQGTRLTVV.

V gene TRBV20-1 combines with J gene TRBJ2-7; D unresolved. The CDR3 totals 11 residues. V lost 5 bases and J lost 3, with 8 bases in between. Germline V gives CDR1 DFQATT, CDR2 SNEGSKA (reference sequence). CDR3 sequence (DNA): TGCAGTGCTTCAGACAACTACGAGCAGTACTTC. Protein product: CSASDNYEQYF.

The chain joins TRBV9 to TRBJ1-6, with TRBD1 matching 8 bases. J gave up 7 bases and V 3 bases, and 6 bases lay outside the gene matches. This CDR3 comprises 15 residues. Per the germline V gene, CDR1 is SGDLS and CDR2 is YYNGEE. The CDR3, as DNA: TGTGCCAGCAGCGGGACAGGGACCCCCAATTCACCCCTCCACTTT. Amino acids: CASSGTGTPNSPLHF. Drawing the rest from reference TRBV9 and TRBJ1-6, the complete variable domain is DSGVTQTPKHLITATGQRVTLRCSPRSGDLSVYWYQQSLDQGLQFLIQYYNGEERAKGNILERFSAQQFPDLHSELNLSSLELGDSALYFCASSGTGTPNSPLHFGNGTRLTVT.

The V call is TRBV19, the J call TRBJ2-7, with D possibly matching TRBD1 (6 bases). The germline CDR1 and CDR2 sequences are LNHDA and SQIVND (reference sequence). Trimming took off 3 bases at V and 3 bases at J, with 9 bases between the two ends. There are 13 residues in the CDR3. CDR3 protein: CASSMTGHYEQYF. CDR3 DNA sequence: TGTGCCAGTAGTATGACGGGACACTACGAGCAGTACTTC. Filled out from reference TRBV19 and TRBJ2-7, the complete variable domain reads DGGITQSPKYLFRKEGQNVTLSCEQNLNHDAMYWYRQDPGQGLRLIYYSQIVNDFQKGDIAEGYSVSREKKESFPLTVTSAQKNPTAFYLCASSMTGHYEQYFGPGTRLTVT.

The chain combines TRBV7-8 with TRBJ1-1, with D tentatively TRBD1 (6 bases). The germline gives CDR1 SGHVS, CDR2 FQNEAQ. V was trimmed by 2 bases and J by 11 bases, leaving 24 bases between them. The CDR3 consists of 16 residues. Here the CDR3 DNA reads TGTGCCAGCAGCTTATATGGGGGTGGCCAGGGGAACGTGGCTTTCTTT. Amino acid sequence: CASSLYGGGQGNVAFF.

The gene calls are TRBV27 and TRBJ1-5; no clear D gene. Looked up from germline, CDR1 is MNHEY and CDR2 is SMNVEV (reference sequence). CDR3 length: 15 residues. V lost 2 bases to trimming and J lost 5 bases, with 13 bases between them. Written as DNA, the CDR3 is TGTGCCAGCAGTTTAGGGCCTTTCCAACATCAGCCCCAGCATTTT. Its translation is CASSLGPFQHQPQHF.

V usage is TRBV21-1 and J usage is TRBJ2-7; the table's D call, TRBD1, has no DNA check behind it. TRBV21-1 is a documented pseudogene. The CDR3 is made up of 12 amino acids. CDR3 in amino acids: CASRQVSYEQYF. In DNA form, the CDR3 reads TGTGCCAGCAGACAGGTTTCCTACGAGCAGTACTTC.

The chain has TRBV27 and TRBJ1-1, with no clear D. Per the germline V gene, CDR1 is MNHEY and CDR2 is SMNVEV (reference sequence). The CDR3 is 14 residues long. The V end lost 6 bases, the J end lost 1 base, and 12 bases lay between the germline ends. The CDR3 nucleotides read TGTGCCAGCAGGGATGGCGGTTGGAACACTGAAGCTTTCTTT. Translated, it gives CASRDGGWNTEAFF.

The sample holds one count of this clone. Here the CDR3 DNA reads TGTGCCAGCAGCTTAGGGGCAGGCACCGGGGAGCTGTTTTTT. This translates into CASSLGAGTGELFF. V usage is TRBV7-6 and J usage is TRBJ2-2; D remains unclear. V lost 1 base, J lost 4 bases, and 7 bases lay in between. Per the germline V gene, CDR1 is SGHVS and CDR2 is FNYEAQ. The CDR3 runs to 14 residues.

The V gene is TRBV10-3, the J gene TRBJ2-6; perhaps TRBD1 as D (6 bases). The CDR3 has 16 amino acids. The V end lost 3 bases, the J end lost 0 bases, and 9 bases lay between the germline ends. Germline assignment: CDR1 ENHRY and CDR2 SYGVKD. CDR3 coding DNA: TGTGCCATCAGTGATACAGGGATCTCTGGGGCCAACGTCCTGACTTTC. Translating it yields CAISDTGISGANVLTF.

This chain links TRBV5-5 with TRBJ1-2, with unresolved D. Germline V CDR1 and CDR2: SGHKS, YYEKEE (reference sequence). V was clipped by 2 bases and J by 1 base, with 9 bases between them. CDR3 length: 14 residues. In nucleotides, the CDR3 is TGTGCCAGCAGCTTCGGACGGGGTAACTATGGCTACACCTTC. Amino acid sequence: CASSFGRGNYGYTF.

The chain recombines TRBV6-1 with TRBJ2-3, with D possibly TRBD2 on 5 matching bases. Between the trimmed V and J ends, which lost 3 bases and 6 bases, there was a span of 16 bases. Germline CDR1 reads MNHNS; CDR2 reads SASEGT. The CDR3 is made up of 15 amino acids. Here the CDR3 DNA reads TGTGCCAGCAGTGAGGAGACAAACACTAGGGATACGCAGTATTTT. As protein: CASSEETNTRDTQYF.

The chain couples TRBV7-2 to TRBJ2-5, with D perhaps being TRBD1 or TRBD2 (5 bases each). Germline lookup yields CDR1 SGHTA and CDR2 FQGNSA. The CDR3 sequence is 14 residues long. V lost 1 base to trimming and J lost 7 bases, with 13 bases between them. The CDR3 bases are TGTGCCAGCAGCTTAGTTCCCCAGGGACGGACCCAGTACTTC. Translating it yields CASSLVPQGRTQYF.